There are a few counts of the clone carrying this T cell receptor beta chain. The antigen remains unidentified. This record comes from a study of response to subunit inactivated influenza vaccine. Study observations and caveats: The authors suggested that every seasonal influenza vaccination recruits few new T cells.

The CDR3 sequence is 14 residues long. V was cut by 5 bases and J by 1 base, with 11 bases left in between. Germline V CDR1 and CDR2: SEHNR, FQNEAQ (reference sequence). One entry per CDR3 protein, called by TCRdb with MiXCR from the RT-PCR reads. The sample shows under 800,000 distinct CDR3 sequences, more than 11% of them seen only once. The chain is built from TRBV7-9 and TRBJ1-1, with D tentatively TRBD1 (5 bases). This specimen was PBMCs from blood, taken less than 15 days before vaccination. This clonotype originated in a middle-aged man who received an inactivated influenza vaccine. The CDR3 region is CASSQGTSNTEAFF. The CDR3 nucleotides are TGTGCCAGCAGCCAAGGGACGTCGAACACTGAAGCTTTCTTT.